A single sample is the source of the 17 T cell receptor beta chains below, sequenced in a study of blood T cell repertoires in COVID-19 (dated by TCRdb to 2019 to 2021). Libraries came from the immunoSEQ multiplex PCR assay. The table was pulled from immuneACCESS by TCRdb, which kept in-frame rearrangements only. Such tables lose some clones; where checked, under half of the loss comes from unresolved V genes, and the rest has no known cause. In this sample the table shows about 72,000 clones, 85% to 90% of which occur a single time. Of the sample, about 11% is held by the ten largest clones. Sequencing used peripheral blood. The receptors shown here come from a man in his 70s with active or convalescent COVID-19.

The chain employs TRBV9 and TRBJ2-2; TRBD2 matches at 7 bases. The J segment lost 4 bases and the V segment lost 0 bases, leaving 3 bases of the junction unmatched. Looked up from germline, CDR1 is SGDLS and CDR2 is YYNGEE. The CDR3 has 15 residues. The CDR3 sequence is CASSVGGLSTGELFF. In DNA form, the CDR3 reads TGTGCCAGCAGCGTAGGGGGACTAAGCACCGGGGAGCTGTTTTTT.

The chain recombines TRBV11-1 with TRBJ2-2; 7 bases are a match to TRBD2. After removal of 1 base from V and 4 bases from J, the junction contained 3 bases not matched to a gene. The CDR3 is 15 residues long. The germline CDR1 and CDR2 sequences are SGHAT and FQDESV (reference sequence). The CDR3 region has the DNA TGTGCCAGCAGCTTAGGCGGGAGCGCCACCGGGGAGCTGTTTTTT. Encoded protein: CASSLGGSATGELFF.

The J gene is TRBJ1-5, the V gene TRBV2, with D possibly matching TRBD1 (5 bases). Germline V gene data show CDR1 as SNHLY and CDR2 as FYNNEI. With 2 bases removed from V and 0 bases from J, the gap between germline ends came to 17 bases. This CDR3 region has 18 residues. CDR3 sequence reads: CASSETRQKFYSNQPQHF. As DNA, the CDR3 is TGTGCCAGCAGTGAAACCCGACAGAAATTCTATAGCAATCAGCCCCAGCATTTT.

This clone has a count of ten or more. The chain recombines TRBV4-2 with TRBJ1-1; 8 nucleotides agree with TRBD1. The CDR3 length is 13 residues. J lost 6 bases, V lost 4 bases, and 4 bases had no gene match. Per the germline V gene, CDR1 is LGHNA and CDR2 is YNFKEQ. CDR3 loop: CASSLDREAEAFF. The CDR3 bases are TGTGCCAGCAGCCTGGACAGGGAGGCTGAAGCTTTCTTT.

The J gene is TRBJ2-2, the V gene TRBV15; 13 nucleotides agree with TRBD2. The junction had 2 bases not matched to a gene; V was cut back by 7 bases and J by 0 bases. Germline values: CDR1 LNHNV, CDR2 YYDKDF (reference sequence). The CDR3 is made up of 16 amino acids. The CDR3 DNA reads TGTGCCACCAAGGGACTAGCGGGATCGAACACCGGGGAGCTGTTTTTT. Amino acid sequence: CATKGLAGSNTGELFF.

This chain joins TRBV28 and TRBJ1-5; D unclear. Per germline, CDR1 MDHEN and CDR2 SYDVKM. V was cut by 6 bases and J by 2 bases, with 14 bases left in between. This CDR3 is built from 15 residues. CDR3 sequence reads: CASRQLEGGNQPQHF. CDR3 bases: TGTGCCAGCAGACAATTAGAAGGAGGCAATCAGCCCCAGCATTTT.

CDR3: CRAGRRYEQYF. CDR3 nucleotide sequence: TGCAGGGCGGGGAGACGGTACGAGCAGTACTTC. The chain carries TRBV20-1 and TRBJ2-7; TRBD2 might be the D (6 bases). Per the germline V gene, CDR1 is DFQATT and CDR2 is SNEGSKA (reference sequence). This CDR3 is built from 11 residues.

V gene TRBV6-5 combines with J gene TRBJ2-5; 8 positions agree with TRBD1. Germline V lookup: CDR1 MNHEY, CDR2 SVGAGI. This CDR3 has 15 amino acids. V shed 4 bases and J 5 bases; nucleotides not matched to a gene: 9. The CDR3 region has the DNA TGTGCCAGCAGTTGGACAGGGTTGGGTTCGGAGACCCAGTACTTC. Its translation: CASSWTGLGSETQYF.

In its sample, this clone was seen a few times. CDR3 residues: CATSAPRGDTGELFF. The CDR3 DNA is TGTGCCACCAGTGCCCCCCGGGGGGACACCGGGGAGCTGTTTTTT. The rearrangement uses TRBV24-1 and TRBJ2-2, with 7 bases that match TRBD2. The trim removed 5 bases at V and 3 bases at J, leaving 5 bases unmatched. CDR3 length: 15 amino acids. In germline, CDR1 is KGHDR, CDR2 SFDVKD.

The rearrangement uses TRBV10-2 and TRBJ1-1; 7 bases fit TRBD1. This CDR3 contains 13 residues. CDR1 and CDR2 (germline): WSHSY, SAAADI. Trimming at V came to 4 bases and at J to 1 base, leaving 0 bases not matched to a gene. The DNA for the CDR3 is TGCGCCAGCAGTGGACAGGGGAACACTGAAGCTTTCTTT. Protein sequence: CASSGQGNTEAFF.

V gene TRBV28 combines with J gene TRBJ2-1; TRBD2 matches at 9 bases. The CDR3 length is 14 residues. V lost 5 bases and J lost 7; bases outside the gene matches: 6. Germline CDR1 reads MDHEN; CDR2 reads SYDVKM. CDR3 loop: CASSARLAVNEQFF. The CDR3 DNA follows: TGTGCCAGCAGTGCCAGACTAGCGGTTAATGAGCAGTTCTTC.

The V gene is TRBV7-9, the J gene TRBJ2-2; D remains unclear. The CDR3 is 13 amino acids. V gave up 3 bases and J gave up 4 bases, with 6 bases separating them. Looked up from germline, CDR1 is SEHNR and CDR2 is FQNEAQ (reference sequence). CDR3 in DNA: TGTGCCAGCAGCTTTGCAGTCACCGGGGAGCTGTTTTTT. Translated: CASSFAVTGELFF.

The chain employs TRBV7-9 and TRBJ1-2; TRBD1 agrees at 10 bases. V trimming: 5 bases; J trimming: 4 bases; junction bases outside the gene matches: 16. CDR3 length: 18 residues. Germline CDR1 is SEHNR and CDR2 is FQNEAQ (reference sequence). In nucleotides, the CDR3 is TGTGCCAGCAGCCCAGGACAGGGGGTTCCGGATGAGATCTATGGCTACACCTTC. Residues: CASSPGQGVPDEIYGYTF.

The chain has TRBV5-4 and TRBJ2-3, with TRBD2 matching 12 bases. CDR3 length equals 16 residues. The ends lost 4 bases at V and 3 bases at J; junction bases unmatched: 6. CDR1 SGHNT and CDR2 YYREEE come from the germline V gene (reference sequence). The CDR3 loop is CASSRTSGIGTDTQYF. CDR3 sequence (DNA): TGTGCCAGCAGCCGGACTAGCGGGATAGGAACAGATACGCAGTATTTT. The full variable domain, with the rest looked up from reference TRBV5-4 and TRBJ2-3, is ETGVTQSPTHLIKTRGQQVTLRCSSQSGHNTVSWYQQALGQGPQFIFQYYREEENGRGNFPPRFSGLQFPNYSSELNVNALELDDSALYLCASSRTSGIGTDTQYFGPGTRLTVL.

This chain connects TRBV30 to TRBJ1-1; D unresolved. Germline V CDR1 and CDR2: GTSNPN, SVGIG (reference sequence). The CDR3 spans 13 residues. Trimming cost V 4 bases and J 0 bases, with 9 bases left between them. The CDR3 protein is CAWTDNMNTEAFF. The CDR3 DNA sequence: TGTGCCTGGACCGATAACATGAACACTGAAGCTTTCTTT.

The chain links TRBV19 to TRBJ2-7; maybe TRBD1 (5 bases). The germline V gene has CDR1 LNHDA and CDR2 SQIVND (reference sequence). The CDR3 totals 15 residues. Trimming stripped 5 bases from V and 1 base from J, with 15 bases between. The CDR3 loop reads CASSLQAITSYEQYF. CDR3 nucleotide sequence: TGTGCCAGTAGTCTACAGGCTATTACGTCCTACGAGCAGTACTTC.

The genes are TRBV19 and TRBJ2-1; TRBD2 is a possible D gene (6 bases). In germline, CDR1 is LNHDA, CDR2 SQIVND (reference sequence). The CDR3 totals 17 residues. Trimming left V 2 bases short and J 4 bases short, with 18 bases between. The CDR3 spells CASSILGRGTQYNEQFF. CDR3 nucleotide sequence: TGTGCCAGTAGTATACTGGGACGCGGGACTCAGTACAATGAGCAGTTCTTC.